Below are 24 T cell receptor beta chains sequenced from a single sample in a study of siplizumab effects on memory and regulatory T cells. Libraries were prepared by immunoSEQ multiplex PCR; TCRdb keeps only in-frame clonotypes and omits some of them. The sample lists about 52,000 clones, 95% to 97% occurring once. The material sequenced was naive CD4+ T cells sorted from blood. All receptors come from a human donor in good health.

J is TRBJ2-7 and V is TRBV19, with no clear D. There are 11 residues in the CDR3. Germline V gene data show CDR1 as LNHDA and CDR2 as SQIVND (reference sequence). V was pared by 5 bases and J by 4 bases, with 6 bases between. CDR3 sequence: CASSSQYEQYF. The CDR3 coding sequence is TGTGCCAGTAGTTCCCAGTACGAGCAGTACTTC. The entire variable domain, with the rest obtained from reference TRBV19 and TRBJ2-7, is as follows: DGGITQSPKYLFRKEGQNVTLSCEQNLNHDAMYWYRQDPGQGLRLIYYSQIVNDFQKGDIAEGYSVSREKKESFPLTVTSAQKNPTAFYLCASSSQYEQYFGPGTRLTVT.

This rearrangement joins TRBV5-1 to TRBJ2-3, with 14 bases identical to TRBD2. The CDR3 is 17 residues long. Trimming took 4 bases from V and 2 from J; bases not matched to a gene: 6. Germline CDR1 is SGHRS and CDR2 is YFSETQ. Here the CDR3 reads CASSLGLAGANTDTQYF. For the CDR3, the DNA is TGCGCCAGCAGCCTGGGACTAGCGGGAGCAAACACAGATACGCAGTATTTT.

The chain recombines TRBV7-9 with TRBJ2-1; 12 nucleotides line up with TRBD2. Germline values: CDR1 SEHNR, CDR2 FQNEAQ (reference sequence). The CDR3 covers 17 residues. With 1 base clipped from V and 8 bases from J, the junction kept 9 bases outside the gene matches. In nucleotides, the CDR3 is TGTGCCAGCAGCTTAGATAGACTAGCGGGAGTGGTGTATGAGCAGTTCTTC. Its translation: CASSLDRLAGVVYEQFF.

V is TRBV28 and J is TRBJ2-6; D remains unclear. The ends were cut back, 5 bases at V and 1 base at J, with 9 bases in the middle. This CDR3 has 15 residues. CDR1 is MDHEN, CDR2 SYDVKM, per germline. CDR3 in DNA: TGTGCCAGCAGTCCCGCTAGATCTGGGGCCAACGTCCTGACTTTC. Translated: CASSPARSGANVLTF.

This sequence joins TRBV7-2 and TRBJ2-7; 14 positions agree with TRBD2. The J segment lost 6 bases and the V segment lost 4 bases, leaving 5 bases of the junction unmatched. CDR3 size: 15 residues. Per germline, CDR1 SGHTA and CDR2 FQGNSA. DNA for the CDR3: TGTGCCAGCAGCTCGAGGACTAGCGGGGGGCTCGAGCAGTACTTC. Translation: CASSSRTSGGLEQYF.

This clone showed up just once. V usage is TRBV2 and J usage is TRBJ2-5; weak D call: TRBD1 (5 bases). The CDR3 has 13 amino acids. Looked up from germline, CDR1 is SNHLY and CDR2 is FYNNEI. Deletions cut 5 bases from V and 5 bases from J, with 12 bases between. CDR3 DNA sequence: TGTGCCAGCAGTCCCGACAGCTGGGAGACCCAGTACTTC. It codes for CASSPDSWETQYF.

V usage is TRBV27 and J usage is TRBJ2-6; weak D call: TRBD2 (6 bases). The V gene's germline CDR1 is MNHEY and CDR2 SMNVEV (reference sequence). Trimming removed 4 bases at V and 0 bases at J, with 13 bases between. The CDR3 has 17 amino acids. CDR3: CASSSRTGASGANVLTF. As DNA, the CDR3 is TGTGCCAGCAGTTCCCGGACGGGAGCCTCTGGGGCCAACGTCCTGACTTTC.

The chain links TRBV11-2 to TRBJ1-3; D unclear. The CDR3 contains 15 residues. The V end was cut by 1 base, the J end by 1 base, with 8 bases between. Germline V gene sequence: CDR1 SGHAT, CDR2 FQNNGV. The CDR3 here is CASSLGGGSGNTIYF. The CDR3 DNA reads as TGTGCCAGCAGCTTAGGGGGTGGATCTGGAAACACCATATATTTT.

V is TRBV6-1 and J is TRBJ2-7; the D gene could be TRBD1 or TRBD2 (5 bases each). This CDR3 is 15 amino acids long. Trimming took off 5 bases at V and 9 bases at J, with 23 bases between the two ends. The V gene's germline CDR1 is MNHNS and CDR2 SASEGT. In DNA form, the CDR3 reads TGTGCCAGCAGTCCGGAGGTTGAGGCCCCCAGGGCGCAGTACTTC. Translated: CASSPEVEAPRAQYF.

CDR3 DNA: TGTGCCAGCAGCTTAGCTGGGGGGCAGCCCCAGCATTTT. Translation gives CASSLAGGQPQHF. The rearrangement joins TRBV7-2 to TRBJ1-5, with D possibly being TRBD1 (5 bases). Germline V gene lookup returns CDR1 SGHTA and CDR2 FQGNSA. V was shortened by 0 bases and J by 7 bases, with 7 bases between the two germline ends. This CDR3 region has 13 residues.

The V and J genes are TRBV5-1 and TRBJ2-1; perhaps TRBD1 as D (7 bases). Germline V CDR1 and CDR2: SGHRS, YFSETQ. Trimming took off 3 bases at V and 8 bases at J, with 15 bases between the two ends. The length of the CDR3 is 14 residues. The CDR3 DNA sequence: TGCGCCAGCAGCTCATCTGTCAGGGGGGATGAGCAGTTCTTC. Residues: CASSSSVRGDEQFF.

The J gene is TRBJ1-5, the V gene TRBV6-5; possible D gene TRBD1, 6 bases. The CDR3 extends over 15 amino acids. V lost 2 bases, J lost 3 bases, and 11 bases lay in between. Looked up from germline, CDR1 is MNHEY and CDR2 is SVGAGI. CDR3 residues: CASSYDGQTNQPQHF. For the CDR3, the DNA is TGTGCCAGCAGTTACGATGGACAGACCAATCAGCCCCAGCATTTT.

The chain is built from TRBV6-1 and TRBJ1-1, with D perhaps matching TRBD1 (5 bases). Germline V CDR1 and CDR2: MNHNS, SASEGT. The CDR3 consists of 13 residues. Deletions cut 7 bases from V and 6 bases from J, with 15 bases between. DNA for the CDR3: TGTGCCAGCACGACGGACGTCAGGGCTGAAGCTTTCTTT. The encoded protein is CASTTDVRAEAFF.

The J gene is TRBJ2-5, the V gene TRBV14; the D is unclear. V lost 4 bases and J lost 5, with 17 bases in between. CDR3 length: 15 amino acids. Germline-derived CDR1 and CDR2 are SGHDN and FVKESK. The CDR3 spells CASSPSRQTFETQYF. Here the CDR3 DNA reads TGTGCCAGCAGCCCTTCACGGCAGACCTTCGAGACCCAGTACTTC.

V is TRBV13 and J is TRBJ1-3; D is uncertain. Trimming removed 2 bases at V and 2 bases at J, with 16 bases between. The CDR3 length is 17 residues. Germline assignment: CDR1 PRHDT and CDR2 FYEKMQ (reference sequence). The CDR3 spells CASSLPFSSVPGNTIYF. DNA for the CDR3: TGTGCCAGCAGCTTACCCTTTTCCAGCGTCCCTGGAAACACCATATATTTT.

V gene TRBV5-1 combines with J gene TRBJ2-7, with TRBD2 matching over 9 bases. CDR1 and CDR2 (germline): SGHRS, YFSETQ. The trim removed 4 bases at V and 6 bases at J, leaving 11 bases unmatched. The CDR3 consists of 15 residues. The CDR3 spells CASSPLAGRLIEQYF. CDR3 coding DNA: TGCGCCAGCAGCCCCCTAGCGGGACGCCTGATCGAGCAGTACTTC.

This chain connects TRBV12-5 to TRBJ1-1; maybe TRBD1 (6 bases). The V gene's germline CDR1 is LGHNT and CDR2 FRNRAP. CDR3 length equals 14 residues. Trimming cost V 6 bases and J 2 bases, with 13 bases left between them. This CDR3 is CASGRNRVNTEAFF. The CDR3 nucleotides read TGTGCTAGTGGCCGGAACAGGGTAAACACTGAAGCTTTCTTT.

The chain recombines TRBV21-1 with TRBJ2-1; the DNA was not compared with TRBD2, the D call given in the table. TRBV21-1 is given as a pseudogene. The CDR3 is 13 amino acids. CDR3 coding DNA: TGTGCCAGCAGCAAAGCCCTAGCTTTTGAGCAGTTCTTC. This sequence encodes CASSKALAFEQFF.

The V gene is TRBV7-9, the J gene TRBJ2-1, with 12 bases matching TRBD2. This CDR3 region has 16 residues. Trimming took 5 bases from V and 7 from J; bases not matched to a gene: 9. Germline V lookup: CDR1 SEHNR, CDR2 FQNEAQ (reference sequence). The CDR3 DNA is TGTGCCAGCAGCCCCCCACTAGCGGGAGGTCCGAATGAGCAGTTCTTC. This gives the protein CASSPPLAGGPNEQFF. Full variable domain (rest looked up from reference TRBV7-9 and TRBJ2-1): DTGVSQNPRHKITKRGQNVTFRCDPISEHNRLYWYRQTLGQGPEFLTYFQNEAQLEKSRLLSDRFSAERPKGSFSTLEIQRTEQGDSAMYLCASSPPLAGGPNEQFFGPGTRLTVL.

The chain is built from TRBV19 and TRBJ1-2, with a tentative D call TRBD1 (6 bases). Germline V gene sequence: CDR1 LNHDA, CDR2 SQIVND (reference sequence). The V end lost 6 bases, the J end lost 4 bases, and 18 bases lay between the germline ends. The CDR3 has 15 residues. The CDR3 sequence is CASSAQTGYGYGYTF. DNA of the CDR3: TGTGCCAGTAGCGCCCAAACAGGGTATGGCTATGGCTACACCTTC. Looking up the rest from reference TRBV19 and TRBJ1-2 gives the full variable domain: DGGITQSPKYLFRKEGQNVTLSCEQNLNHDAMYWYRQDPGQGLRLIYYSQIVNDFQKGDIAEGYSVSREKKESFPLTVTSAQKNPTAFYLCASSAQTGYGYGYTFGSGTRLTVV.

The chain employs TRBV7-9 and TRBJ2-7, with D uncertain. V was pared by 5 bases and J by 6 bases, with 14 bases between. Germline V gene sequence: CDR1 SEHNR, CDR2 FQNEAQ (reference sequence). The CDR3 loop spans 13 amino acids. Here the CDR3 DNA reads TGTGCCAGCAGCCCCACCTTTGTTGGCGAGCAGTACTTC. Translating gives CASSPTFVGEQYF.

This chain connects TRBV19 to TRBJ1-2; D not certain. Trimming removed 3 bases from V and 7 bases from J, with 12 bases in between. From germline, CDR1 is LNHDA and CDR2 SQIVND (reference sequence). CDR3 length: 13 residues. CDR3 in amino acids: CASSIGETAGYTF. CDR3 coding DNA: TGTGCCAGTAGTATCGGGGAGACTGCTGGCTACACCTTC.

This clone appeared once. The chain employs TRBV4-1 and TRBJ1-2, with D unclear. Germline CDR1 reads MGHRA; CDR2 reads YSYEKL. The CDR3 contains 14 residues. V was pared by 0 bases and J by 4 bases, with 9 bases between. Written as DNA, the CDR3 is TGCGCCAGCAGCCAAGAGGGCAGGCGCTATGGCTACACCTTC. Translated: CASSQEGRRYGYTF.

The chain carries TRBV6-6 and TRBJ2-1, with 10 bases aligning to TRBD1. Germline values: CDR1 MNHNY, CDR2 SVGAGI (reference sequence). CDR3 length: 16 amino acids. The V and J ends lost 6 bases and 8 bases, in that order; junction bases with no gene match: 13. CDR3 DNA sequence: TGTGCCAGCAGAACAAACCGGGACAGGGGTGCGTATGAGCAGTTCTTC. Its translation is CASRTNRDRGAYEQFF.